The clone carrying this T cell receptor beta chain was detected a few times. Its target is unknown. Described treatment: approximately 9-day PBMC culture with coronavirus spike peptide pools or control peptides (ViraFEST assay). This CDR3 has 13 residues. V gave up 4 bases and J gave up 12 bases; unmatched junction bases: 12. Germline assignment: CDR1 SGHTA and CDR2 FQGTGA. This sample is part of a study of vaccination and CD4 T cells after COVID-19. Oncomine TCR Beta short-read sequencing was applied to DNA from cultured CD4+ T cells. Each CDR3 protein is one row after TCRdb ran MiXCR on the PCR reads. The sample records 15,000 to 20,000 distinct CDR3 sequences, 56% being singletons.

The sequenced material came from CD4+ T cells from blood, cultured in vitro. This chain uses TRBV7-3 with TRBJ2-7, with 7 bases identical to TRBD2. This receptor was identified in a human donor who had recovered from COVID-19. DNA of the CDR3: TGTGCCAGCAGCTCCTCTGAGGCGGGAGAATTGTACTTC. Its translation: CASSSSEAGELYF.